This T cell receptor beta chain stems from a study of T cell repertoires in cytomegalovirus infection. V gave up 3 bases and J gave up 4 bases; unmatched junction bases: 3. Germline V CDR1 and CDR2: MDHEN, SYDVKM. This CDR3 contains 15 residues. One entry per CDR3 protein results from TCRdb running MiXCR on the reads. The sample lists just under 550,000 distinct CDR3 sequences, more than 25% seen once, with around 13% in the top ten. The receptor comes from a human donor in good health (CMV status not recorded). Some clones in this sample may be carry-over from other donors' samples. J is TRBJ2-1 and V is TRBV28; 10 bases map to TRBD2. Sequenced: PBMCs. This CDR3 is CASSFSGREYNEQFF. The DNA for the CDR3 is TGTGCCAGCAGTTTCAGCGGGAGGGAATACAATGAGCAGTTCTTC.